The present entry profiles one TCR beta chain with its context. This CDR3 spans 16 amino acids. Germline-derived CDR1 and CDR2 are MDHEN and SYDVKM. J gave up 8 bases and V 4 bases, and 16 bases lay outside the gene matches. The sample comes from a study of blood T cell repertoires in COVID-19. Study-wide background: Whether acute or convalescent, the COVID-19 samples came from the United States, Italy and Spain. PBMCs, B-cell-depleted T cells, or T cells were the source of the cDNA or gDNA that made up the material.

In the original analysis: The authors estimated nucleated cell counts from reference gene primer amplification. Repertoires were generated with immunoSEQ multiplex PCR, while TCRdb's copy carries only in-frame clones and drops some. V, J and clone size were drawn from that table, and D and trimming were deduced from the DNA. The table has some 180,000 clones, 84% seen once. This TCR derives from a human donor in a cohort sampled during active COVID-19. V gene TRBV28 combines with J gene TRBJ1-1, with 7 bases identical to TRBD1. The specimen was peripheral blood. CDR3 coding DNA: TGTGCCAGCAGTTCTCCCCCTACAGGGGCGGGCGGGGAAGCTTTCTTT. The encoded protein is CASSSPPTGAGGEAFF.